This T cell receptor (beta chain) comes out of a study of cytomegalovirus exposure and HLA in healthy donors. The V gene's germline CDR1 is SEHNR and CDR2 FQNEAQ (reference sequence). There are 12 residues in the CDR3. Germline trimming cut 0 bases from V and 10 bases from J; bases unmatched to any gene: 2. Clones were sequenced by immunoSEQ multiplex PCR, and TCRdb holds only the in-frame ones, with some missing. The table has around 300,000 clones, 80% to 90% seen once; the top ten hold 1%. The V call is TRBV7-9, the J call TRBJ1-2, with 7 bases that match TRBD1. This sequence was found in a woman in her late teens or twenties in good health and CMV-seronegative. Sequenced sample: PBMCs. CDR3 in amino acids: CASSLADRAYTF. CDR3 bases: TGTGCCAGCAGCTTAGCTGACAGGGCCTACACCTTC.